This T cell receptor (beta chain) originates from a study of blood T cell repertoires in COVID-19. About the study: COVID-19 samples, acute and convalescent, were from the United States, Italy and Spain. Nucleic acid was either cDNA or gDNA, and it came from T cells, B-cell-depleted T cells, or PBMCs.

Original methodology: Amplification of reference gene primers was used by the study to estimate nucleated cell counts. Data came from immunoSEQ multiplex PCR; TCRdb stores just in-frame clones and leaves some out. V, J and clone size were drawn from that table, and D and trimming were deduced from the DNA. Seen here are roughly 60,000 clones, around 90% observed once, and the top ten hold over 9%. Trimming shortened V by 4 bases and J by 2 bases, and 17 bases separated the two germline ends. CDR1 is KGHSH and CDR2 is LQKENI in the germline V gene. The CDR3 runs 16 residues. This TCR was recovered from a human donor with acute or convalescent COVID-19. The donor label of this sample is uncertain. The sequenced sample was peripheral blood. The chain recombines TRBV18 with TRBJ2-5; the D gene is possibly TRBD1 (7 bases). CDR3 sequence reads: CASSLGTAGGQETQYF. The CDR3 region has the DNA TGTGCCAGCTCACTGGGGACAGCCGGGGGTCAAGAGACCCAGTACTTC.